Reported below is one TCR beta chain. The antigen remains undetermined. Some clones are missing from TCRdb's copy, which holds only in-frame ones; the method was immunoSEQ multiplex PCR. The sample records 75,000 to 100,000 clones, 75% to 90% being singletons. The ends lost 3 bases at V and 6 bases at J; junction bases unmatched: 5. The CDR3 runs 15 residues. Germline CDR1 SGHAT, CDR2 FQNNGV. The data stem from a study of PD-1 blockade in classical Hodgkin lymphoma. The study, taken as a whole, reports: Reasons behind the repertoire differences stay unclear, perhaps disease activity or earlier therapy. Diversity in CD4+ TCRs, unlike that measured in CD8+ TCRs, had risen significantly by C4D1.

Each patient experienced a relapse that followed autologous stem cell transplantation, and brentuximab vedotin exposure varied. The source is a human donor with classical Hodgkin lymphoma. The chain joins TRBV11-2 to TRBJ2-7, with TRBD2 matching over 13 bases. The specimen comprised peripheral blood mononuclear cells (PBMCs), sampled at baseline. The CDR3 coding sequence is TGTGCCAGCAGCTTCCGACTAGCGGGAGGCCGCGAGCAGTACTTC. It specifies CASSFRLAGGREQYF.